Below, 7 T cell receptor beta chains from the same sample are listed, as sequenced in a study of human T cells and chemical hapten exposure. TCRdb reprocessed the RACE reads via MiXCR and lists one record per CDR3 protein. The sample holds nearly 350,000 distinct CDR3 sequences, roughly 6.9% seen once. Time point defined: patch test 1, 2 weeks after DPC sensitization. Treatment meaning: therapeutic diphenylcyclopropenone sensitization with weekly scalp DPC. The material was whole blood, obtained in connection with sensitization to the hapten diphenylcyclopropenone (DPC). These receptors all come from a young woman with alopecia areata. Some clones in this sample may be carry-over from other donors' samples.

This clonotype was detected many times. The chain recombines TRBV12-3 or TRBV12-4 with TRBJ1-6; TRBD1 agrees at 8 bases. The length of the CDR3 is 14 residues. The J segment lost 6 bases and the V segment lost 5 bases, leaving 3 bases of the junction unmatched. The CDR3 region has the DNA TGTGCCAGCAGTCCGGGACAGGTTAATTCACCCCTCCACTTT. Translated, it gives CASSPGQVNSPLHF.

The chain carries TRBV12-3 or TRBV12-4 and TRBJ2-1, with D maybe TRBD2 (5 bases). The CDR3 is 13 amino acids. Trimming removed 3 bases from V and 7 bases from J, with 10 bases in between. The CDR3 DNA follows: TGTGCCAGCAGTTTCTCCAGAGGGAATGAGCAGTTCTTC. Protein sequence: CASSFSRGNEQFF.

This clonotype was observed at least ten times. V usage is TRBV6-2 or TRBV6-3 and J usage is TRBJ1-1; D call uncertain. Germline V lookup: CDR1 MNHEY, CDR2 SVGEGT. The CDR3 extends over 12 amino acids. The ends were cut back, 0 bases at V and 6 bases at J, with 5 bases in the middle. The CDR3 DNA reads as TGTGCCAGCAGTTACTCGAAGGCTGAAGCTTTCTTT. Protein sequence: CASSYSKAEAFF.

This clonotype was found many times. The chain is built from TRBV6-2 or TRBV6-3 and TRBJ1-3, with D maybe TRBD1 (5 bases). Trimming pared 6 bases from V and 0 bases from J, leaving 12 bases between. The V gene's germline CDR1 is MNHEY and CDR2 SVGEGT. The CDR3 extends over 15 amino acids. Written as DNA, the CDR3 is TGTGCCAGCAGAGGGGTAACCAACTCTGGAAACACCATATATTTT. Translation gives CASRGVTNSGNTIYF.

This clonotype was observed a handful of times. V gene TRBV7-9 combines with J gene TRBJ2-1, with D maybe TRBD1 (6 bases). V lost 0 bases and J lost 5, with 11 bases in between. The CDR3 spans 15 residues. The germline CDR1 and CDR2 sequences are SEHNR and FQNEAQ (reference sequence). The chain's CDR3 is CASSLAERTDNEQFF. The CDR3 coding sequence is TGTGCCAGCAGCTTAGCGGAGAGGACAGACAATGAGCAGTTCTTC.

This rearrangement joins TRBV6-5 to TRBJ1-1, with D perhaps matching TRBD1 (6 bases). Germline V gene data show CDR1 as MNHEY and CDR2 as SVGAGI. This CDR3 comprises 13 residues. Deletions cut 6 bases from V and 11 bases from J, with 19 bases between. CDR3 region: CASRGDNPLGAFF. CDR3 coding DNA: TGTGCCAGCAGGGGGGACAATCCGCTGGGCGCTTTCTTT.

The chain joins TRBV5-1 to TRBJ2-5, with D perhaps assigned TRBD1 or TRBD2 (5 bases each). V lost 7 bases and J 3 bases, leaving 19 bases between the germline ends. The V gene's germline CDR1 is SGHRS and CDR2 YFSETQ. The CDR3 totals 15 residues. The CDR3 nucleotides are TGCGCCAGCGCCGGGGCGGGCTTTGGAGAAGAGACCCAGTACTTC. It codes for CASAGAGFGEETQYF. Looking up the rest from reference TRBV5-1 and TRBJ2-5 gives the full variable domain: KAGVTQTPRYLIKTRGQQVTLSCSPISGHRSVSWYQQTPGQGLQFLFEYFSETQRNKGNFPGRFSGRQFSNSRSEMNVSTLELGDSALYLCASAGAGFGEETQYFGPGTRLLVL.